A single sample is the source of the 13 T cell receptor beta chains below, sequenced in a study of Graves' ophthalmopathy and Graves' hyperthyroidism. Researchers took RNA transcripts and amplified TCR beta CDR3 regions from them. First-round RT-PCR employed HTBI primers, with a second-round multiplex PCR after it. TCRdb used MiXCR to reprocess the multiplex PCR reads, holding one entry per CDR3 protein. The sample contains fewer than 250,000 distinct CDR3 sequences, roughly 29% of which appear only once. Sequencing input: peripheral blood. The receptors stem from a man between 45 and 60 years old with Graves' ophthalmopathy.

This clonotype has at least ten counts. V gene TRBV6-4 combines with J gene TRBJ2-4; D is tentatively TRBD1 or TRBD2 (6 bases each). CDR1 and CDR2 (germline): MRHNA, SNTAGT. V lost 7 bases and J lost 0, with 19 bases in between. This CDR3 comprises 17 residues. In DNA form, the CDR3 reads TGTGCCAGCAACGACCAGGACAGCGGGCTAGCCAAAAACATTCAGTACTTC. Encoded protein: CASNDQDSGLAKNIQYF.

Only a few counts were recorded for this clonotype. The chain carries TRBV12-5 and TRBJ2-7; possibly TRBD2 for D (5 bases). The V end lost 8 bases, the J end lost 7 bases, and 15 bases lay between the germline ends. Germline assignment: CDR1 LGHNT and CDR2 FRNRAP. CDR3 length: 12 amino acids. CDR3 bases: TGTGCTAGTTTGGAGGACCCGGGAGAGCAGTACTTC. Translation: CASLEDPGEQYF.

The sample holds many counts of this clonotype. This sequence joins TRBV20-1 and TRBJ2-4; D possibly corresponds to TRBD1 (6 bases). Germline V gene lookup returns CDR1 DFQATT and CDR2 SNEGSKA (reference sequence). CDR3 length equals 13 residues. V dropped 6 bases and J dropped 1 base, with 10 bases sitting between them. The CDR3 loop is CSAGQGAKNIQYF. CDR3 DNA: TGCAGTGCGGGGCAGGGGGCCAAAAACATTCAGTACTTC.

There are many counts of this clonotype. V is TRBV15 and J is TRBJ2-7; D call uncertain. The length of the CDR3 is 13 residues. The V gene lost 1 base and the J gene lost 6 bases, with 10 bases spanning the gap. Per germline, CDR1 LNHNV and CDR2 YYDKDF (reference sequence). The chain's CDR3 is CATSRVVVSEQYF. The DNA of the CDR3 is TGTGCCACCAGCAGAGTTGTAGTATCCGAGCAGTACTTC.

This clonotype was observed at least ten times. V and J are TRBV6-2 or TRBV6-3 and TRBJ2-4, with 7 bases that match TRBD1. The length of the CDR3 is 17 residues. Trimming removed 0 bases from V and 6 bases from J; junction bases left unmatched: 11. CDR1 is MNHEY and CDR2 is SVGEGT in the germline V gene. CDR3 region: CASSYSIYDRVGNIQYF. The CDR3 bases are TGTGCCAGCAGTTACTCGATATATGACAGGGTCGGAAACATTCAGTACTTC.

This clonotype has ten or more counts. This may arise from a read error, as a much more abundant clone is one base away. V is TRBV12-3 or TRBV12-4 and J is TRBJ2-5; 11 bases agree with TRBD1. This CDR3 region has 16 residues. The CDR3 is CASSIPWTGGYETRYF. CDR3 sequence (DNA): TGTGCCAGCAGTATTCCGTGGACAGGGGGCTATGAGACCCGGTACTTC.

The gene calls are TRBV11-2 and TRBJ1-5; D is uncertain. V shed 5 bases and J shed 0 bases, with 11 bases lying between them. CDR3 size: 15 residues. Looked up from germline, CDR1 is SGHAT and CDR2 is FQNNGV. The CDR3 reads CASSPDGDSNQPQHF. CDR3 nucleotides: TGTGCCAGCAGCCCGGACGGAGATAGCAATCAGCCCCAGCATTTT. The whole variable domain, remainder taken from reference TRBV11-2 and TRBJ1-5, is EAGVAQSPRYKIIEKRQSVAFWCNPISGHATLYWYQQILGQGPKLLIQFQNNGVVDDSQLPKDRFSAERLKGVDSTLKIQPAKLEDSAVYLCASSPDGDSNQPQHFGDGTRLSIL.

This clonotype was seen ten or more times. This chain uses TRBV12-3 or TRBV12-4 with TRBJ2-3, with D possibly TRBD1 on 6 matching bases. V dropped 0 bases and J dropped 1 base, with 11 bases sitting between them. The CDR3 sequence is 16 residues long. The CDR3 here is CASSLAWRTGTDTQYF. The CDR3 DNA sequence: TGTGCCAGCAGTTTAGCGTGGAGGACAGGCACAGATACGCAGTATTTT.

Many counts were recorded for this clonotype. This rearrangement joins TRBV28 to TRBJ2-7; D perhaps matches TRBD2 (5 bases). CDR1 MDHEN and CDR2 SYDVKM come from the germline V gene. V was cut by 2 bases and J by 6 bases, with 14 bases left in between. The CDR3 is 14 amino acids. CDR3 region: CASSLRGRRFEQYF. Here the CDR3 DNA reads TGTGCCAGCAGTTTACGTGGGAGACGTTTCGAGCAGTACTTC.

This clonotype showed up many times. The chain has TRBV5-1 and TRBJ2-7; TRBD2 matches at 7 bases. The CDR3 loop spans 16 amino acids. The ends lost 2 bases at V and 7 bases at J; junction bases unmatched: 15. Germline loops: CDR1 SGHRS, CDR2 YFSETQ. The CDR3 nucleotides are TGCGCCAGCAGCTTAAATCCAGCGGGGACTGCTTGGGAGCAGTACTTC. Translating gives CASSLNPAGTAWEQYF.

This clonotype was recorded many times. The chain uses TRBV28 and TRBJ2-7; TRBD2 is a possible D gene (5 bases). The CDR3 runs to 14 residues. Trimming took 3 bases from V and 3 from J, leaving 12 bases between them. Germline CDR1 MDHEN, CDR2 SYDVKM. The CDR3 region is CASSFSDWNYEQYF. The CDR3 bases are TGTGCCAGCAGTTTTTCGGACTGGAACTACGAGCAGTACTTC.

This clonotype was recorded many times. The CDR3 is CSASSQGELFF. The CDR3 DNA reads as TGCAGTGCTAGTAGTCAGGGGGAGCTGTTTTTT. The chain combines TRBV20-1 with TRBJ2-2, with D unclear. From germline, CDR1 is DFQATT and CDR2 SNEGSKA (reference sequence). The CDR3 is 11 amino acids. Trimming removed 3 bases from V and 8 bases from J, with 7 bases in between.

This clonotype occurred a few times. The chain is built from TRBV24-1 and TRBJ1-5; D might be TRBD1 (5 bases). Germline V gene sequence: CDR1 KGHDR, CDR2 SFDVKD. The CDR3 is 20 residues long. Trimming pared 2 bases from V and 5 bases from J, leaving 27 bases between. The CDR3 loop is CATSDSGTKRVLQVYQPQHF. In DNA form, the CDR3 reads TGTGCCACCAGTGATTCTGGGACGAAAAGGGTTTTACAAGTTTATCAGCCCCAGCATTTT.